These 13 T cell receptor beta chains came from one sample sequenced in a study of CD4+ T cells in melanoma. Data came from immunoSEQ multiplex PCR; TCRdb stores just in-frame clones and leaves some out. The sample comprises some 10,000 clones, about 72% of which are singletons, and over 15% rests with the top ten. Sequenced sample: cells from a culture (not recorded whether cultured in vitro). All receptors derive from a human donor with melanoma.

The chain links TRBV6-1 to TRBJ2-1, with D perhaps TRBD1 (6 bases). V was shortened by 5 bases and J by 3 bases, with 8 bases between the two germline ends. This CDR3 is 13 amino acids long. Germline V gene lookup returns CDR1 MNHNS and CDR2 SASEGT. The CDR3 DNA follows: TGTGCCAGCAGTAGACAGGACTACAATGAGCAGTTCTTC. Translated, it gives CASSRQDYNEQFF.

The chain has TRBV6-1 and TRBJ1-2, with no clear D. Trimming stripped 7 bases from V and 2 bases from J, with 17 bases between. The germline CDR1 and CDR2 sequences are MNHNS and SASEGT. The CDR3 runs 15 residues. The CDR3 DNA sequence: TGTGCCAGCAATTCCCGAGAAGCTGGGAACTATGGCTACACCTTC. The encoded protein is CASNSREAGNYGYTF.

The chain employs TRBV6-5 and TRBJ2-2; D gene ambiguous. V lost 6 bases to trimming and J lost 7 bases, with 18 bases between them. CDR1 is MNHEY and CDR2 is SVGAGI in the germline V gene. The CDR3 extends over 15 amino acids. For the CDR3, the DNA is TGTGCCAGCAGCACACCCTTTCTAGAGTTCGGGGAGCTGTTTTTT. Protein product: CASSTPFLEFGELFF.

V gene TRBV2 combines with J gene TRBJ2-3; D perhaps matches TRBD2 (5 bases). Germline values: CDR1 SNHLY, CDR2 FYNNEI. The CDR3 is 15 residues long. With 4 bases removed from V and 0 bases from J, the gap between germline ends came to 11 bases. In nucleotides, the CDR3 is TGTGCCAGCAGTGCCACTAGGAGTAGCACAGATACGCAGTATTTT. This sequence encodes CASSATRSSTDTQYF.

This chain joins TRBV5-4 and TRBJ1-3; D may be TRBD1 (5 bases). The CDR3 has 14 residues. Germline V lookup: CDR1 SGHNT, CDR2 YYREEE (reference sequence). V lost 1 base, J lost 4 bases, and 9 bases lay in between. The CDR3 protein is CASSLRGSGNTIYF. The DNA of the CDR3 is TGTGCCAGCAGCTTGCGGGGGTCCGGAAACACCATATATTTT. The variable domain in full, with the rest retrieved from reference TRBV5-4 and TRBJ1-3, is ETGVTQSPTHLIKTRGQQVTLRCSSQSGHNTVSWYQQALGQGPQFIFQYYREEENGRGNFPPRFSGLQFPNYSSELNVNALELDDSALYLCASSLRGSGNTIYFGEGSWLTVV.

The rearrangement links TRBV7-6 to TRBJ2-6; D may be TRBD1 or TRBD2 (5 bases each). Germline V gives CDR1 SGHVS, CDR2 FNYEAQ. V lost 5 bases and J lost 3, with 11 bases in between. CDR3 length equals 15 residues. For the CDR3, the DNA is TGTGCCAGCAGCCCGACGGGACGTGGGGCCAACGTCCTGACTTTC. Translated, it gives CASSPTGRGANVLTF.

The chain joins TRBV12-5 to TRBJ1-1, with no clear D. Germline loops: CDR1 LGHNT, CDR2 FRNRAP. With 6 bases removed from V and 11 bases from J, the gap between germline ends came to 19 bases. CDR3 length equals 13 residues. CDR3 amino acids: CASGPAVFLGAFF. Written as DNA, the CDR3 is TGTGCTAGTGGCCCCGCGGTATTTCTTGGGGCTTTCTTT.

J is TRBJ2-5 and V is TRBV7-6, with a possible D match to TRBD2 (6 bases). This CDR3 has 15 residues. V dropped 4 bases and J dropped 0 bases, with 12 bases sitting between them. Looked up from germline, CDR1 is SGHVS and CDR2 is FNYEAQ. CDR3 coding DNA: TGTGCCAGCAGCTCCACGGCGGGGCACCAAGAGACCCAGTACTTC. It specifies CASSSTAGHQETQYF.

The chain carries TRBV7-2 and TRBJ2-2; D might be TRBD1 (6 bases). Trimming removed 5 bases from V and 4 bases from J, with 11 bases in between. The CDR3 is 14 amino acids. Germline values: CDR1 SGHTA, CDR2 FQGNSA. The CDR3 protein is CASSRRGGTGELFF. CDR3 nucleotide sequence: TGTGCCAGCAGCCGCCGAGGGGGCACCGGGGAGCTGTTTTTT.

The gene calls are TRBV4-1 and TRBJ1-2; D is uncertain. The CDR3 runs to 15 residues. The germline gives CDR1 MGHRA, CDR2 YSYEKL. V was shortened by 4 bases and J by 0 bases, with 12 bases between the two germline ends. CDR3 coding DNA: TGCGCCAGCAGCCGAGGCGGCGCTGCTAACTATGGCTACACCTTC. It translates to CASSRGGAANYGYTF.

In its sample, this clone was seen a few times. This CDR3 is CASRGEFNSPLHF. CDR3 in DNA: TGTGCCAGCAGAGGAGAATTTAATTCACCCCTCCACTTT. The chain uses TRBV11-2 and TRBJ1-6; D unclear. CDR1 and CDR2 from the germline V gene are SGHAT and FQNNGV. The CDR3 is 13 amino acids. V lost 6 bases and J 6 bases, leaving 9 bases between the germline ends.

This rearrangement joins TRBV10-2 to TRBJ1-1, with D perhaps TRBD1 (5 bases). Germline V CDR1 and CDR2: WSHSY, SAAADI. The CDR3 consists of 14 residues. Trimming cost V 6 bases and J 1 base, with 12 bases left between them. This CDR3 is CASRGQGPNTEAFF. The DNA of the CDR3 is TGCGCCAGCAGGGGCCAGGGCCCGAACACTGAAGCTTTCTTT.

The chain carries TRBV6-5 and TRBJ1-1; tentative D call: TRBD1 (5 bases). The germline V gene has CDR1 MNHEY and CDR2 SVGAGI. V lost 0 bases and J lost 0, with 11 bases in between. The CDR3 sequence is 16 residues long. The CDR3 DNA is TGTGCCAGCAGTTACTCCTGGGACTCCATGAACACTGAAGCTTTCTTT. This sequence encodes CASSYSWDSMNTEAFF.